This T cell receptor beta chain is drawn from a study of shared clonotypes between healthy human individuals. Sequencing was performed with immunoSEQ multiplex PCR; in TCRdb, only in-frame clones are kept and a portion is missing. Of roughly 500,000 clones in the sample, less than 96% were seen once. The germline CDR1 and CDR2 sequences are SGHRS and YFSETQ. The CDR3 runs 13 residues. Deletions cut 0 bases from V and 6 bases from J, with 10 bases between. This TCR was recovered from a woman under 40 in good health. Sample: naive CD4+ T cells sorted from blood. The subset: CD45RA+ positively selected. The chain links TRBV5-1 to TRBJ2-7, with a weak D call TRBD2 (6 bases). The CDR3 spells CASSLVGGSEQYF. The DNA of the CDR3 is TGCGCCAGCAGCTTGGTTGGGGGGTCCGAGCAGTACTTC.